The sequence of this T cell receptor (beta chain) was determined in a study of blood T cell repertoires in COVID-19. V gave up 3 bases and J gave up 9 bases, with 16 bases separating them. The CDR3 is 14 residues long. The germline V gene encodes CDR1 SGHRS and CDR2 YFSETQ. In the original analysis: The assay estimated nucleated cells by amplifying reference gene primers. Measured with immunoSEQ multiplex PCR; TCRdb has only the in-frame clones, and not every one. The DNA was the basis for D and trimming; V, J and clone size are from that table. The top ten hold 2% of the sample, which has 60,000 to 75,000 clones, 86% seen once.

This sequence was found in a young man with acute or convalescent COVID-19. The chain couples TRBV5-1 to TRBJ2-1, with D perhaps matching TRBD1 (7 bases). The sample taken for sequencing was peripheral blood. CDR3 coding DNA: TGCGCCAGCAGCTCATACGGGACAGCGGGTGAGCAGTTCTTC. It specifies CASSSYGTAGEQFF.